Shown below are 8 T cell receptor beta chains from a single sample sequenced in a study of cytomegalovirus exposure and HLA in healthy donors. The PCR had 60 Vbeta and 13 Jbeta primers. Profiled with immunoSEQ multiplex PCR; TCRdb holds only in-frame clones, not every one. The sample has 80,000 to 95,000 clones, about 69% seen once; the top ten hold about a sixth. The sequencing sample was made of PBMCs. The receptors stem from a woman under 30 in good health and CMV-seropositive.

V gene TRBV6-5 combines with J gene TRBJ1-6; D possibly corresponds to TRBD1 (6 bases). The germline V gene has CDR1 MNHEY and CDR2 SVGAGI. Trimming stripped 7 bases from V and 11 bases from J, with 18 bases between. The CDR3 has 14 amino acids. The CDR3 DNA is TGTGCCAGCACCGAACAGGGTCTGGGGACACCCCTCCACTTT. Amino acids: CASTEQGLGTPLHF.

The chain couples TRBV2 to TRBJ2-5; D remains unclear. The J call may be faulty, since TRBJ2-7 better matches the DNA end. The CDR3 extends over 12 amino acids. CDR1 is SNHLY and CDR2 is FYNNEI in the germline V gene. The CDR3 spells CASLGLTYEQYF. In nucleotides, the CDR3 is TGTGCCAGCCTTGGGCTGACCTACGAGCAGTACTTC.

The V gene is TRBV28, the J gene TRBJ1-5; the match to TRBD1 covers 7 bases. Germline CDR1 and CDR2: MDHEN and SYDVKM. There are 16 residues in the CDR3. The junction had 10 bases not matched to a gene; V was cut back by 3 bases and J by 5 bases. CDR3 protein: CASSFVDRVEYQPQHF. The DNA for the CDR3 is TGTGCCAGCAGTTTCGTCGACAGGGTGGAGTATCAGCCCCAGCATTTT.

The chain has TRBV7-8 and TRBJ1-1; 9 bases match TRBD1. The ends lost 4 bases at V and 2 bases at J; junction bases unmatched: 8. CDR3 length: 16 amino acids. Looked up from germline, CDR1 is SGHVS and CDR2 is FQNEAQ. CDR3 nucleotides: TGTGCCAGCAGCTCTCGACAGGGGGGGGACAACACTGAAGCTTTCTTT. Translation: CASSSRQGGDNTEAFF.

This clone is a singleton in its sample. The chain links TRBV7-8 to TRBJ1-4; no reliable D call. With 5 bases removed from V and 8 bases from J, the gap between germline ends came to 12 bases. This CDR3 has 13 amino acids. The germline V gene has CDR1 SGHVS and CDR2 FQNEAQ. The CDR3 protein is CASSPNTGEKLFF. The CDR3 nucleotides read TGTGCCAGCAGCCCGAACACGGGGGAAAAACTGTTTTTT.

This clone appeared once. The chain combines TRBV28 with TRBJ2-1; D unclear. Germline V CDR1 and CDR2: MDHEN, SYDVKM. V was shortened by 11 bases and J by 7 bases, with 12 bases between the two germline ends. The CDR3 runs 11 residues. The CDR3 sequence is CAGSSLNEQFF. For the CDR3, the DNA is TGTGCCGGATCTAGTTTGAATGAGCAGTTCTTC.

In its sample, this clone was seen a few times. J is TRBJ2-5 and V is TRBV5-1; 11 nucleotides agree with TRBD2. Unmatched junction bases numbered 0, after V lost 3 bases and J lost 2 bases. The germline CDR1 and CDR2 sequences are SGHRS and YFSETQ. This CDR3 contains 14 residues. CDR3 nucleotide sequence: TGCGCCAGCAGCTCTAGCGGGGGGCAAGAGACCCAGTACTTC. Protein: CASSSSGGQETQYF.

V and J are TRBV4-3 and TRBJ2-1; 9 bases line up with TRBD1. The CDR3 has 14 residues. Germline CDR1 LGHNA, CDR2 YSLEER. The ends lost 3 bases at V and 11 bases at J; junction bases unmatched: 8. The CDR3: CASSHPLQGAKQFF. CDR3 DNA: TGCGCCAGCAGCCACCCACTACAGGGGGCCAAGCAGTTCTTC.